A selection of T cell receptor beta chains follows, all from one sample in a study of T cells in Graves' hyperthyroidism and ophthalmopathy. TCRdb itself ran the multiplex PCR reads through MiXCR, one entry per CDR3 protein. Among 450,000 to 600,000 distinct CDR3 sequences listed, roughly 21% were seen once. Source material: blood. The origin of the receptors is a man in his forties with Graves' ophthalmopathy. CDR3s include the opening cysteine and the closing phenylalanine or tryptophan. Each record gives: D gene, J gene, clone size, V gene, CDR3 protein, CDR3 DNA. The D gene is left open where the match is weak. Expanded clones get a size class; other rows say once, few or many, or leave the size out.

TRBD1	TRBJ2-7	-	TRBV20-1	CSAETGGASYEQYF	TGCAGTGCTGAAACAGGGGGCGCATCCTACGAGCAGTACTTC
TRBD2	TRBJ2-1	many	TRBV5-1	CASRLRLAGDVNEQFF	TGCGCCAGCAGACTCCGACTAGCGGGAGATGTGAATGAGCAGTTCTTC
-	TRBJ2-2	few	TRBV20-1	CSASRGGELFF	TGCAGTGCTAGTAGGGGCGGGGAGCTGTTTTTT
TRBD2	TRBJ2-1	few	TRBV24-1	CATSDPRTSSAEQFF	TGTGCCACCAGTGATCCCCGGACTAGTTCCGCTGAGCAGTTCTTC
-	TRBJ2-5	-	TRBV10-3	CAISQTAGETQYF	TGTGCCATCAGCCAGACGGCAGGGGAGACCCAGTACTTC
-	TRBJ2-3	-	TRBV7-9	CASSFQKSTDTQYF	TGTGCCAGCAGCTTCCAAAAGAGCACAGATACGCAGTATTTT
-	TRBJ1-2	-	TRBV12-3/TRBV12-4	CASRSPGFGYTF	TGTGCCAGCAGATCCCCCGGGTTTGGCTACACCTTC
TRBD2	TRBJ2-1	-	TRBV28	CASSLVGLAGGVGQFF	TGTGCCAGCAGTTTGGTGGGACTAGCGGGGGGCGTGGGGCAGTTCTTC
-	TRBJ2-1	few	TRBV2	CASSEWNEQFF	TGTGCCAGCAGTGAATGGAATGAGCAGTTCTTC
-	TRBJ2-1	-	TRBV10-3	CAISQGGYNEQFF	TGTGCCATCTCCCAGGGGGGCTACAATGAGCAGTTCTTC
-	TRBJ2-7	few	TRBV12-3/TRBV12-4	CASSFLDRQYF	TGTGCCAGCAGTTTTTTAGATAGGCAGTACTTC
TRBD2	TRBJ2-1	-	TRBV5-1	CASSDQAGEFNEQFF	TGCGCCAGCAGTGACCAAGCGGGAGAATTCAATGAGCAGTTCTTC
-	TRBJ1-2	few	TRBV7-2	CASSTHRAGDYGYTF	TGTGCCAGTAGTACCCACAGGGCCGGGGACTATGGCTACACCTTC
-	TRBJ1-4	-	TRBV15	CATRLRGAGEKLFF	TGTGCCACCAGATTGAGGGGGGCTGGAGAAAAACTGTTTTTT
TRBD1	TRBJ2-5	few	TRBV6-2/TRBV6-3	CASIRRTGLGKETQYF	TGTGCCAGCATCCGGCGGACAGGGCTGGGAAAAGAGACCCAGTACTTC
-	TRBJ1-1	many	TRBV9	CASSVGLGDLVDTEAFF	TGTGCCAGCAGCGTCGGGTTGGGGGACCTGGTGGACACTGAAGCTTTCTTT
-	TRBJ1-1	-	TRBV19	CASSISGPKYGNTEAFF	TGTGCCAGTAGTATTTCGGGCCCCAAGTACGGGAACACTGAAGCTTTCTTT
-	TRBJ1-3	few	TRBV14	CASSRILGNTIYF	TGTGCCAGCAGCCGCATTCTCGGGAACACCATATATTTT
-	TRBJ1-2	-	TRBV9	CASSALQGTTYGYTF	TGTGCCAGCAGCGCCCTACAGGGTACGACCTATGGCTACACCTTC
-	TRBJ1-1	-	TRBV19	CATGPSRGNTEAFF	TGTGCCACAGGCCCTAGCAGGGGGAACACTGAAGCTTTCTTT